This entry is about one T cell receptor (beta chain). Its antigen is as yet unknown. Assay: immunoSEQ multiplex PCR; the TCRdb copy retains only in-frame clones and omits some. The sample lists approximately 90,000 clones, 88% occurring once. The data originate from a study of T cell responses to AZD1222 COVID-19 vaccine. Study-level findings and limits: Reports indicate that nearly half of spike-specific TCRs are directed at unmutated variant regions.

This sequence was found in an adult in good health. The source was peripheral blood, collected on day 0 of AZD1222 vaccination.

CDR3 bases: TGTGCCAGTAGTATCGCAGATCGGGCAGGATCTAGCACAGATACGCAGTATTTT. It translates to CASSIADRAGSSTDTQYF. The V call is TRBV19, the J call TRBJ2-3; no clear D gene. The CDR3 length is 18 residues. Trimming cost V 3 bases and J 0 bases, with 19 bases left between them. Germline V CDR1 and CDR2: LNHDA, SQIVND (reference sequence).